These T cell receptor beta chains were read from a single sample in a study of cytomegalovirus exposure and HLA in healthy donors. Assay: immunoSEQ multiplex PCR; the TCRdb copy retains only in-frame clones and omits some. The sample totals about 110,000 clones; its top ten clones hold 3.7%. The sample was PBMCs. These receptors were taken from a young man in good health and CMV-seronegative. The CDR3 runs from the conserved cysteine through the conserved F or W. The D gene is left open where the match is weak.

j_call,v_call,d_call,cdr3_aa
TRBJ2-1,TRBV6-4,TRBD1,CATRLSGQGAHEQFF
TRBJ1-2,TRBV19,TRBD1,CASTPGTGSYGYTF
TRBJ2-3,TRBV29-1,NA,CSVEDPRDGLGRTDTQYF
TRBJ1-4,TRBV27,TRBD1,CASSLRPGGVKATNEKLFF
TRBJ2-3,TRBV10-3,TRBD2,CAIRTSGGADTQYF
TRBJ2-7,TRBV4-3,NA,CASSQDGGGHAYEQYF
TRBJ2-2,TRBV28,TRBD1,CASSLSRGLELFF
TRBJ2-7,TRBV10-3,NA,CAISTTDRPYEQYF
TRBJ1-6,TRBV4-2,TRBD1,CASSQDARQGSLHF
TRBJ2-2,TRBV5-4,NA,CASSLPRAGELFF
TRBJ1-1,TRBV6-5,NA,CASSFRSTNTEAFF
TRBJ1-2,TRBV7-8,NA,CASSLGNRNYGYTF
TRBJ1-4,TRBV18,TRBD1,CASSPPRTGEEKLFF
TRBJ1-4,TRBV27,NA,CASSLRQNEKLFF
TRBJ1-2,TRBV5-4,NA,CASSLDRANYGYTF
TRBJ2-7,TRBV18,NA,CASSPTRDSEQYF
TRBJ1-5,TRBV10-3,NA,CATSPQGSLSNQPQHF
TRBJ2-5,TRBV5-1,NA,CASSLAGGTGETQYF
TRBJ2-1,TRBV6-6,NA,CASSYDGAPYNEQFF
TRBJ2-1,TRBV15,TRBD1,CATSGSYGTEYNEQFF
TRBJ1-1,TRBV18,NA,CASSPQGANTEAFF
TRBJ2-6,TRBV5-6,NA,CASRETGRTGANVLTF
TRBJ1-5,TRBV29-1,TRBD1,CSARTGSNQPQHF
TRBJ2-5,TRBV7-2,TRBD2,CASSYSGGTIQETQYF
TRBJ1-4,TRBV10-3,NA,CAIRGGQNEKLFF
TRBJ2-7,TRBV15,NA,CATSRDRKSEQYF
TRBJ2-7,TRBV2,NA,CASSYIPDRLYEQYF
TRBJ1-1,TRBV5-6,TRBD1,CASSSKQGITEAFF